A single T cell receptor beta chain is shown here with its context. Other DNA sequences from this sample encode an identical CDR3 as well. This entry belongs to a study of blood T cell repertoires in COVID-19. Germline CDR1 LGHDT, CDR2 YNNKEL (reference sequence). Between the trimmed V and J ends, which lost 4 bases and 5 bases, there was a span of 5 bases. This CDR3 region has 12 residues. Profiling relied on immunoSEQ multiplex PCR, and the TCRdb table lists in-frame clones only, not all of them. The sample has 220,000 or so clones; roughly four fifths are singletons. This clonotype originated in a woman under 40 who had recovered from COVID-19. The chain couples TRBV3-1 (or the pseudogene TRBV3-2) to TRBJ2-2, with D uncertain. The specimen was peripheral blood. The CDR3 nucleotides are TGTGCCAGCAGCCTTTCTACCGGGGAGCTGTTTTTT. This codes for CASSLSTGELFF.